This T cell receptor beta chain was recovered during a study of response to subunit inactivated influenza vaccine. Overall study findings and caveats: Each seasonal influenza vaccination, the authors suggested, recruits few new T cells.

V gave up 3 bases and J gave up 0 bases; unmatched junction bases: 3. This CDR3 has 15 amino acids. Germline V lookup: CDR1 SGDLS, CDR2 YYNGEE. TCRdb itself ran the RT-PCR reads through MiXCR, one entry per CDR3 protein. The sample shows about 480,000 distinct CDR3 sequences, roughly 25% of them seen only once. Note on this clonotype: The antigen is unknown.

The clonotype was recovered from a man aged 50 to 59 who received an inactivated influenza vaccine. The chain carries TRBV9 and TRBJ2-3; TRBD1 matches 8 bases. Material: CD4+ T cells sorted from PBMCs, obtained approximately 5 days after vaccination. The CDR3 sequence is CASSGRDRSTDTQYF. In DNA form, the CDR3 reads TGTGCCAGCAGCGGTCGGGACAGGAGCACAGATACGCAGTATTTT.